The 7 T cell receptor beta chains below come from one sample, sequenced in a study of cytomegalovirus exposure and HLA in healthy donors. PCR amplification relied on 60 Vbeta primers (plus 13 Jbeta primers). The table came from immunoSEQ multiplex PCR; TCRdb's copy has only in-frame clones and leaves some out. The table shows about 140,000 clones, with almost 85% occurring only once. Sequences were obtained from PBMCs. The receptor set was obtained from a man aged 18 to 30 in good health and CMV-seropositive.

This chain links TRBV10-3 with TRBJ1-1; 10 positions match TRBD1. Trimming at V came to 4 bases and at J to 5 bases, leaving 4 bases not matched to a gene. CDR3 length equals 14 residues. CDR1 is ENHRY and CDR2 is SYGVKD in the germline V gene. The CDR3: CAISGQGAGTEAFF. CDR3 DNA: TGTGCCATCAGTGGACAGGGGGCTGGGACTGAAGCTTTCTTT.

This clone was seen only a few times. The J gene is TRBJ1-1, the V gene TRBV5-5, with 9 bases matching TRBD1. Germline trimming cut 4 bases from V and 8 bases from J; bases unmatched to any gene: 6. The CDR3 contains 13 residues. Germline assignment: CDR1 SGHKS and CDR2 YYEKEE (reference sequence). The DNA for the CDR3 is TGTGCCAGCAGCCCCGAGGACAGGGGCGAAGCTTTCTTT. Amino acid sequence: CASSPEDRGEAFF.

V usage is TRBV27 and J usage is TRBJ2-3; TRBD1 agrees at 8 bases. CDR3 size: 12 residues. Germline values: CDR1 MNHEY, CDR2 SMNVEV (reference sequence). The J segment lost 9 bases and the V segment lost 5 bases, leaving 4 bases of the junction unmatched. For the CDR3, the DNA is TGTGCCAGCAGTCGGACAGGGACCACGCAGTATTTT. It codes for CASSRTGTTQYF.

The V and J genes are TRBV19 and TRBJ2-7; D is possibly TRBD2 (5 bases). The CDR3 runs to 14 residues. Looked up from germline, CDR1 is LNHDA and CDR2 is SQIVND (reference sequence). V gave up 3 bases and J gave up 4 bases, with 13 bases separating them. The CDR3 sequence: CASSIASRGYEQYF. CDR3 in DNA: TGTGCCAGTAGTATCGCCTCAAGAGGGTACGAGCAGTACTTC.

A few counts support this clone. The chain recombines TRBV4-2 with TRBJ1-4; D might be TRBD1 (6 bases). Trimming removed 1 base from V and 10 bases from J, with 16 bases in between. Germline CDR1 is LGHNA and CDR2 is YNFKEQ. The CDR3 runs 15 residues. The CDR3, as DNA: TGTGCCAGCAGCCAAGGGGGGTTAATAGGGGGAAAACTGTTTTTT. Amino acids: CASSQGGLIGGKLFF.

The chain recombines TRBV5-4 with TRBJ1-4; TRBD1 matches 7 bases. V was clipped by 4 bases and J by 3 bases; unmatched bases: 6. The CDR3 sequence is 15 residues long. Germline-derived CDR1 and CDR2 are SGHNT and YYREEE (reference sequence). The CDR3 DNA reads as TGTGCCAGCAGCAGCACAGGGGACCCTAATGAAAAACTGTTTTTT. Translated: CASSSTGDPNEKLFF.

In DNA form, the CDR3 reads TGTGCCAGCAGCTTCGGAGAGACTAGCAATCAGCCCCAGCATTTT. Residues: CASSFGETSNQPQHF. The chain is built from TRBV7-9 and TRBJ1-5, with D uncertain. V shed 3 bases and J shed 0 bases, with 9 bases lying between them. CDR1 SEHNR and CDR2 FQNEAQ come from the germline V gene (reference sequence). The CDR3 extends over 15 amino acids.